Each of the 2 T cell receptor beta chains below was sequenced from the same sample in a study of cytomegalovirus exposure and HLA in healthy donors. Repertoires were generated with immunoSEQ multiplex PCR, while TCRdb's copy carries only in-frame clones and drops some. The sample shows about 130,000 clones, 75% to 90% of them seen only once. Sequenced sample: PBMCs. These receptors originate from a woman aged 18-29 years in good health and CMV-seronegative.

The CDR3 loop reads CAARGGDFAEAFF. The CDR3 nucleotides are TGTGCCGCCCGGGGCGGGGATTTCGCTGAAGCTTTCTTT. The J gene is TRBJ1-1, the V gene TRBV6-5, with D possibly being TRBD1 (5 bases). V lost 11 bases, J lost 6 bases, and 19 bases lay in between. The CDR3 extends over 13 amino acids. CDR1 and CDR2 (germline): MNHEY, SVGAGI.

The chain couples TRBV2 to TRBJ1-4; a possible D gene is TRBD1 (6 bases). Trimming stripped 6 bases from V and 8 bases from J, with 13 bases between. The CDR3 contains 13 residues. Per germline, CDR1 SNHLY and CDR2 FYNNEI. The DNA of the CDR3 is TGTGCCAGCAGCCCCGGACAGCCCGAAAAACTGTTTTTT. It is translated as CASSPGQPEKLFF.